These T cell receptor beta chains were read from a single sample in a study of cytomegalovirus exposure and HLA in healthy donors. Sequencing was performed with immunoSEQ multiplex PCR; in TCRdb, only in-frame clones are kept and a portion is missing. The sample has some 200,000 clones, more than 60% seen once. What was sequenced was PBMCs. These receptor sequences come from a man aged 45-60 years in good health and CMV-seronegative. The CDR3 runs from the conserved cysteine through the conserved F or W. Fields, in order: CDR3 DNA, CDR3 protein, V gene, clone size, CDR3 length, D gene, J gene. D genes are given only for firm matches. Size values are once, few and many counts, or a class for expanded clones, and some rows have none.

DNA: TGTGCCAGCAGCTCCCGACTGGAGGGGTCCTACAATGAGCAGTTCTTC
CDR3: CASSSRLEGSYNEQFF
V: TRBV9
size: .
length: 16
D: .
J: TRBJ2-1

DNA: TGTGCCATCAGTGAGTTGGGGCAGGTAGCCCGGAGCGAGCAGTACTTC
CDR3: CAISELGQVARSEQYF
V: TRBV10-3
size: .
length: 16
D: .
J: TRBJ2-7

DNA: TGCGCCAGCAGCCAAGGGTTGGGGACTAGCGGCTCCTACGAGCAGTACTTC
CDR3: CASSQGLGTSGSYEQYF
V: TRBV4-1
size: .
length: 17
D: TRBD2
J: TRBJ2-7

DNA: TGTGCCAGTAGTATAGTGGAGGTTGGGACAGATACGCAGTATTTT
CDR3: CASSIVEVGTDTQYF
V: TRBV19
size: .
length: 15
D: .
J: TRBJ2-3

DNA: TGTGCCAGCAGCGCAGACTTGGCGGAAAAACTGTTTTTT
CDR3: CASSADLAEKLFF
V: TRBV7-2
size: few
length: 13
D: .
J: TRBJ1-4

DNA: TGTGCCAGCAGTTCGGGACACCGGACGGACACAGATACGCAGTATTTT
CDR3: CASSSGHRTDTDTQYF
V: TRBV28
size: .
length: 16
D: .
J: TRBJ2-3

DNA: TGTGCCAGCAGCTTGTACCAGGGGATCTACGAGCAGTACTTC
CDR3: CASSLYQGIYEQYF
V: TRBV5-6
size: .
length: 14
D: .
J: TRBJ2-7

DNA: TGTGCCAGCACTTCAAACAGGGCAGGCGGCTACACCTTC
CDR3: CASTSNRAGGYTF
V: TRBV27
size: .
length: 13
D: .
J: TRBJ1-2

DNA: TGTGCCAGCAAGGGACAGGGGAAGTATTCTACTGAAGCTTTCTTT
CDR3: CASKGQGKYSTEAFF
V: TRBV2
size: .
length: 15
D: TRBD1
J: TRBJ1-1

DNA: TGTGCCAGCAGCTCGACTCCACTCTCCTACAATGAGCAGTTCTTC
CDR3: CASSSTPLSYNEQFF
V: TRBV11-2
size: .
length: 15
D: .
J: TRBJ2-1

DNA: TGTGCCTGGAGTGTGGGTGGCGGGAACAATCAGCCCCAGCATTTT
CDR3: CAWSVGGGNNQPQHF
V: TRBV30
size: .
length: 15
D: .
J: TRBJ1-5

DNA: TGTGCCAGCAGCTTGGAGAGAATGGTCTCTGGAAACACCATATATTTT
CDR3: CASSLERMVSGNTIYF
V: TRBV7-9
size: .
length: 16
D: .
J: TRBJ1-3

DNA: TGTGCCAGCAGCCCCCTCCTTAGCGGGACGGCAGATACGCAGTATTTT
CDR3: CASSPLLSGTADTQYF
V: TRBV4-2
size: .
length: 16
D: TRBD2
J: TRBJ2-3

DNA: TGTGCCAGCAGTTATCATGAAAAACTGTTTTTT
CDR3: CASSYHEKLFF
V: TRBV2
size: .
length: 11
D: .
J: TRBJ1-4

DNA: TGTGCCAGCAGTGAAAGTCAGGGGTCCTACGAGCAGTACTTC
CDR3: CASSESQGSYEQYF
V: TRBV2
size: .
length: 14
D: .
J: TRBJ2-7

DNA: TGTGCCAGCAGCCAAAGGAGAAGCTCCTACAATGAGCAGTTCTTC
CDR3: CASSQRRSSYNEQFF
V: TRBV4-2
size: once
length: 15
D: .
J: TRBJ2-1

DNA: TGTGCCGCCCTCAGCGGGAGCGGCCCAGATACGCAGTATTTT
CDR3: CAALSGSGPDTQYF
V: TRBV28
size: .
length: 14
D: TRBD2
J: TRBJ2-3

DNA: TGTGCCAGCACCCTGTCCCGGGTTCCTCATTCACCCCTCCACTTT
CDR3: CASTLSRVPHSPLHF
V: TRBV5-4
size: .
length: 15
D: .
J: TRBJ1-6

DNA: TGTGCCAGCAGCGGACGGGAGCCAGATACGCAGTATTTT
CDR3: CASSGREPDTQYF
V: TRBV9
size: .
length: 13
D: .
J: TRBJ2-3

DNA: TGCGCCAGCAGTGCGGGACAGGGCTACGAGCAGTACTTC
CDR3: CASSAGQGYEQYF
V: TRBV10-2
size: few
length: 13
D: TRBD1
J: TRBJ2-7

DNA: TGTGCCAGCAGTTGGACAGGGGGCAATGAGCAGTTCTTC
CDR3: CASSWTGGNEQFF
V: TRBV27
size: .
length: 13
D: TRBD1
J: TRBJ2-1

DNA: TGCAGTGCTCCTCCGTTGGATACGCAGTATTTT
CDR3: CSAPPLDTQYF
V: TRBV20-1
size: .
length: 11
D: .
J: TRBJ2-3

DNA: TGTGCCAGCTCACCGGGACAGCTACAAACCGGGGAGCTGTTTTTT
CDR3: CASSPGQLQTGELFF
V: TRBV18
size: .
length: 15
D: TRBD1
J: TRBJ2-2